This passage covers 28 T cell receptor beta chains from one sample sequenced in a study of post-analysis software for immune sequencing data. Findings and limits, study-wide: Comparison of patients with controls showed five TRBV segments more frequent in patients, TRBV5-6, TRBV5-1 and TRBV20-1 among them.

Incorporated into the TCR beta cDNA libraries were unique molecular identifiers, which served to reduce PCR and sequencing biases. MiXCR, applied by TCRdb to the PCR reads, yields one record per CDR3 protein. The sample lists roughly 670,000 distinct CDR3 sequences, roughly three fifths seen once, with around 10% in the top ten. No antigen has been identified for these receptors. The sequencing sample was made of blood. The receptor set was obtained from a girl between 2 and 10 years old with multiple sclerosis.

This clonotype has a handful of counts. The rearrangement links TRBV3-1 to TRBJ2-7; the D is unclear. This CDR3 has 15 amino acids. The ends were cut back, 1 base at V and 4 bases at J, with 14 bases in the middle. The germline gives CDR1 LGHDT, CDR2 YNNKEL (reference sequence). The CDR3 sequence: CASSQAVGGPYEQYF. Here the CDR3 DNA reads TGTGCCAGCAGCCAAGCCGTCGGCGGACCATACGAGCAGTACTTC.

This clonotype was recorded a few times. The chain uses TRBV28 and TRBJ2-5; 11 nucleotides agree with TRBD2. V shed 5 bases and J 4 bases; nucleotides not matched to a gene: 3. Germline CDR1 and CDR2: MDHEN and SYDVKM. The CDR3 consists of 14 residues. The CDR3 loop is CASSNSGRAETQYF. The CDR3 DNA follows: TGTGCCAGCAGTAATAGCGGGAGGGCAGAGACCCAGTACTTC.

The chain has TRBV3-1 and TRBJ2-5; 9 bases fit TRBD1. In germline, CDR1 is LGHDT, CDR2 YNNKEL (reference sequence). The V gene end was trimmed by 5 bases and the J gene end by 11 bases; junction bases not matched to a gene: 18. The CDR3 loop spans 16 amino acids. In DNA, the CDR3 is TGTGCCAGCAGCACGAACCAGGGACAGGGACACAATGAGCAGTACTTC. Its protein is CASSTNQGQGHNEQYF.

The chain joins TRBV27 to TRBJ2-3; 9 bases fit TRBD2. V was clipped by 5 bases and J by 5 bases; unmatched bases: 11. The CDR3 totals 16 residues. Germline V CDR1 and CDR2: MNHEY, SMNVEV (reference sequence). CDR3 region: CASSEYSGRVEDTQYF. CDR3 nucleotide sequence: TGTGCCAGCAGTGAATATAGCGGGAGAGTAGAAGATACGCAGTATTTT.

The chain uses TRBV3-1 and TRBJ2-3; D might be TRBD1 (5 bases). Germline V gene data show CDR1 as LGHDT and CDR2 as YNNKEL (reference sequence). The CDR3 contains 14 residues. V was pared by 5 bases and J by 2 bases, with 11 bases between. The CDR3 spells CASSNAGITDTQYF. For the CDR3, the DNA is TGTGCCAGCAGCAACGCAGGGATCACAGATACGCAGTATTTT.

The gene calls are TRBV7-9 and TRBJ2-4; 7 nucleotides agree with TRBD1. In germline, CDR1 is SEHNR, CDR2 FQNEAQ (reference sequence). The trim removed 5 bases at V and 13 bases at J, leaving 8 bases unmatched. This CDR3 has 12 residues. The CDR3 bases are TGTGCCAGCAGCCCCGGGACGGGACAGCAGTACTTC. Translation: CASSPGTGQQYF.

This chain links TRBV12-3 or TRBV12-4 with TRBJ1-5; maybe TRBD1 (5 bases). Trimming removed 1 base from V and 7 bases from J, with 14 bases in between. CDR3 size: 15 residues. The CDR3 reads CASSLGVGDGQPQHF. As DNA, the CDR3 is TGTGCCAGCAGTTTAGGTGTGGGGGATGGACAGCCCCAGCATTTT.

The chain is built from TRBV29-1 and TRBJ1-2, with D maybe TRBD1 (5 bases). The CDR3 has 13 amino acids. V lost 3 bases, J lost 2 bases, and 10 bases lay in between. The germline V gene has CDR1 SQVTM and CDR2 ANQGSEA. CDR3 protein: CSVDEGENYGYTF. The CDR3 DNA reads TGCAGCGTTGATGAAGGGGAGAACTATGGCTACACCTTC.

The chain carries TRBV6-2 or TRBV6-3 and TRBJ2-5; weak D call: TRBD2 (6 bases). Near its end, the DNA agrees better with TRBJ2-7, so the J call may be wrong. Germline CDR1 reads MNHEY; CDR2 reads SVGEGT. The CDR3 runs to 15 residues. The CDR3 sequence is CASTLGHSGRYEQYF. The CDR3 bases are TGTGCCAGCACCCTCGGTCATAGCGGCCGCTACGAGCAGTACTTC.

The V gene is TRBV27, the J gene TRBJ2-4; tentative D call: TRBD1 (6 bases). The J call is doubtful: the DNA matches TRBJ2-7 better. The CDR3 loop spans 13 amino acids. Germline V gene data show CDR1 as MNHEY and CDR2 as SMNVEV (reference sequence). This CDR3 reads CASSLTGHGEQYF. CDR3 bases: TGTGCCAGCAGTTTAACAGGGCACGGCGAGCAGTACTTC.

J is TRBJ1-6 and V is TRBV20-1; the D gene is possibly TRBD1 (5 bases). The CDR3 has 16 residues. V gave up 0 bases and J gave up 2 bases, with 11 bases separating them. Germline values: CDR1 DFQATT, CDR2 SNEGSKA (reference sequence). DNA of the CDR3: TGCAGTGCTAGAGATTCAGGCAGGGCCTATAATTCACCCCTCCACTTT. Residues: CSARDSGRAYNSPLHF.

This chain uses TRBV6-4 with TRBJ2-3; D remains ambiguous. The CDR3 length is 15 residues. The germline V and J ends were trimmed by 0 bases and 2 bases, with 9 bases remaining between them. Germline CDR1 reads MRHNA; CDR2 reads SNTAGT. CDR3 in amino acids: CASSDSDGFTDTQYF. In nucleotides, the CDR3 is TGTGCCAGCAGTGACTCCGACGGGTTCACAGATACGCAGTATTTT.

The rearrangement joins TRBV10-3 to TRBJ2-5; D is possibly TRBD1 or TRBD2 (5 bases each). Germline lookup yields CDR1 ENHRY and CDR2 SYGVKD. The CDR3 has 13 amino acids. The V and J ends lost 10 bases and 0 bases respectively, with 12 bases between them. The CDR3 is CATSGTDQETQYF. The CDR3 nucleotides are TGTGCCACCTCCGGGACCGACCAAGAGACCCAGTACTTC.

The CDR3 region has the DNA TGTGCCAGCAGCTTAGTTGGGGGGCATGGTGACAATGAGCAGTTCTTC. This translates into CASSLVGGHGDNEQFF. The chain links TRBV7-9 to TRBJ2-1; D may be TRBD1 or TRBD2 (6 bases each). This CDR3 is 16 amino acids long. Germline CDR1 reads SEHNR; CDR2 reads FQNEAQ (reference sequence). V lost 1 base and J lost 5, with 15 bases in between.

The CDR3 sequence: CASSYFDRLRDRGNIQYF. In DNA form, the CDR3 reads TGTGCCAGCAGTTACTTCGACCGACTCCGGGACAGGGGTAACATTCAGTACTTC. This chain uses TRBV6-5 with TRBJ2-4; 10 bases match TRBD1. The germline V gene encodes CDR1 MNHEY and CDR2 SVGAGI. The V and J ends lost 1 base and 7 bases, in that order; junction bases with no gene match: 13. This CDR3 region has 18 residues.

The chain joins TRBV7-3 to TRBJ1-5; the D is unclear. The CDR3 has 13 amino acids. V was cut by 6 bases and J by 0 bases, with 6 bases left in between. The germline gives CDR1 SGHTA, CDR2 FQGTGA. The CDR3 DNA reads TGTGCCAGCAGGCCTTATAGCAATCAGCCCCAGCATTTT. Protein: CASRPYSNQPQHF. Using reference TRBV7-3 and TRBJ1-5 for the parts outside the CDR3, the full variable domain is GAGVSQTPSNKVTEKGKYVELRCDPISGHTALYWYRQSLGQGPEFLIYFQGTGAADDSGLPNDRFFAVRPEGSVSTLKIQRTERGDSAVYLCASRPYSNQPQHFGDGTRLSIL.

This clonotype appeared a single time. This chain connects TRBV7-9 to TRBJ2-7; 10 nucleotides align to TRBD1. This CDR3 comprises 14 residues. V was clipped by 5 bases and J by 5 bases; unmatched bases: 6. Germline CDR1 reads SEHNR; CDR2 reads FQNEAQ (reference sequence). In nucleotides, the CDR3 is TGTGCCAGCAGCGCCCGACAGGGGGCAAACGAGCAGTACTTC. Encoded protein: CASSARQGANEQYF.

This chain links TRBV20-1 with TRBJ1-1; TRBD1 matches 8 bases. In germline, CDR1 is DFQATT, CDR2 SNEGSKA (reference sequence). The CDR3 runs to 14 residues. With 6 bases clipped from V and 5 bases from J, the junction kept 11 bases outside the gene matches. CDR3 bases: TGCAGTGCCCTGGACAGGGTAGGAGTTACTGAAGCTTTCTTT. This codes for CSALDRVGVTEAFF.

V and J are TRBV7-9 and TRBJ2-7; 8 bases match TRBD1. The CDR3 extends over 15 amino acids. Looked up from germline, CDR1 is SEHNR and CDR2 is FQNEAQ (reference sequence). The V segment lost 2 bases and the J segment 3 bases; nucleotides outside the gene matches: 6. In DNA, the CDR3 is TGTGCCAGCAGCTTACGACAGGGGCTCCTCTACGAGCAGTACTTC. Amino acids: CASSLRQGLLYEQYF.

V and J are TRBV20-1 and TRBJ2-1, with 10 bases that match TRBD2. V lost 0 bases and J lost 8; bases outside the gene matches: 13. CDR3 length: 17 amino acids. The V gene's germline CDR1 is DFQATT and CDR2 SNEGSKA (reference sequence). CDR3 coding DNA: TGCAGTGCTAGAGATCCGCCGGGTAGCGGGGGGTTAGATGAGCAGTTCTTC. Its translation: CSARDPPGSGGLDEQFF.

This chain uses TRBV4-2 with TRBJ2-3, with D perhaps TRBD1 or TRBD2 (5 bases each). Trimming removed 0 bases from V and 5 bases from J, with 9 bases in between. This CDR3 region has 14 residues. From germline, CDR1 is LGHNA and CDR2 YNFKEQ. The DNA for the CDR3 is TGTGCCAGCAGCCAAGAGAGGGGAAGAGATACGCAGTATTTT. Protein: CASSQERGRDTQYF.

The chain couples TRBV4-1 to TRBJ2-7; D unresolved. The V end lost 5 bases, the J end lost 0 bases, and 11 bases lay between the germline ends. Germline values: CDR1 MGHRA, CDR2 YSYEKL. The CDR3 has 14 amino acids. DNA for the CDR3: TGCGCCAGCAGCGAAGGCCCTGTCTCCTACGAGCAGTACTTC. Protein sequence: CASSEGPVSYEQYF.

The J gene is TRBJ2-1, the V gene TRBV7-2; D uncertain. V lost 5 bases to trimming and J lost 9 bases, with 11 bases between them. Germline V gene data show CDR1 as SGHTA and CDR2 as FQGNSA. The CDR3 contains 12 residues. The DNA of the CDR3 is TGTGCCAGCAGCGCCTTACGTGTTGAGCAGTTCTTC. This encodes CASSALRVEQFF.

The chain has TRBV13 and TRBJ1-2; D ambiguous. The CDR3 is 16 amino acids. From germline, CDR1 is PRHDT and CDR2 FYEKMQ (reference sequence). Trimming removed 0 bases from V and 0 bases from J, with 11 bases in between. CDR3 nucleotide sequence: TGTGCCAGCAGCTTAGGGGGAACCGAAGCTAACTATGGCTACACCTTC. Translated, it gives CASSLGGTEANYGYTF.

This chain joins TRBV9 and TRBJ1-5; D is ambiguous. CDR1 and CDR2 (germline): SGDLS, YYNGEE. This CDR3 comprises 15 residues. The V end was cut by 0 bases, the J end by 2 bases, with 9 bases between. CDR3 bases: TGTGCCAGCAGCGTAGACTTTAGGGGCAATCAGCCCCAGCATTTT. Translation: CASSVDFRGNQPQHF. The entire variable domain, with the rest obtained from reference TRBV9 and TRBJ1-5, is as follows: DSGVTQTPKHLITATGQRVTLRCSPRSGDLSVYWYQQSLDQGLQFLIQYYNGEERAKGNILERFSAQQFPDLHSELNLSSLELGDSALYFCASSVDFRGNQPQHFGDGTRLSIL.

This rearrangement joins TRBV29-1 to TRBJ2-5, with D tentatively TRBD1 or TRBD2 (5 bases each). CDR1 and CDR2 from the germline V gene are SQVTM and ANQGSEA. The V end lost 6 bases, the J end lost 5 bases, and 16 bases lay between the germline ends. The CDR3 runs to 13 residues. CDR3 sequence: CSVAVRGRETQYF. In DNA, the CDR3 is TGCAGCGTCGCCGTTCGGGGCCGGGAGACCCAGTACTTC.

The chain couples TRBV20-1 to TRBJ2-1; no clear D. The CDR3 extends over 10 amino acids. V lost 2 bases and J 14 bases, leaving 10 bases between the germline ends. The germline gives CDR1 DFQATT, CDR2 SNEGSKA (reference sequence). The CDR3 sequence is CSARLGYEFF. In DNA form, the CDR3 reads TGCAGTGCTAGACTGGGGTACGAGTTCTTC.

This sequence joins TRBV20-1 and TRBJ2-5; the match to TRBD2 covers 11 bases. Germline V gene data show CDR1 as DFQATT and CDR2 as SNEGSKA (reference sequence). V gave up 3 bases and J gave up 3 bases; unmatched junction bases: 6. CDR3 length: 15 residues. CDR3 region: CSARASGRSEETQYF. For the CDR3, the DNA is TGCAGTGCTAGGGCTAGCGGGAGGTCCGAAGAGACCCAGTACTTC.